One sample yielded the 18 T cell receptor beta chains listed below, sequenced in a study of T cell responses to AZD1222 COVID-19 vaccine. Generated by immunoSEQ multiplex PCR, the TCRdb table keeps only in-frame clones and is missing some. The table has about 140,000 clones, roughly 90% seen once; the top ten hold about 4.8%. The sequenced sample was peripheral blood, obtained on day 0 of AZD1222 vaccination. These receptors all stem from an adult in good health.

This chain uses TRBV6-5 with TRBJ2-7, with D perhaps matching TRBD2 (6 bases). CDR3 length: 14 amino acids. Per germline, CDR1 MNHEY and CDR2 SVGAGI. With 8 bases removed from V and 0 bases from J, the gap between germline ends came to 14 bases. CDR3: CASSWTGDSYEQYF. CDR3 DNA sequence: TGTGCCAGCTCCTGGACGGGGGACTCCTACGAGCAGTACTTC.

The CDR3 loop reads CASSLSLQETQYF. The CDR3 coding sequence is TGTGCCAGCAGTTTAAGCTTACAAGAGACCCAGTACTTC. The genes are TRBV12-3 or TRBV12-4 and TRBJ2-5; D unresolved. The CDR3 is 13 residues long. V gave up 2 bases and J gave up 2 bases, with 6 bases separating them.

V and J are TRBV5-1 and TRBJ2-7; no clear D. The CDR3 has 15 amino acids. V lost 2 bases, J lost 0 bases, and 12 bases lay in between. Looked up from germline, CDR1 is SGHRS and CDR2 is YFSETQ. CDR3 loop: CASSFLEKSSYEQYF. CDR3 coding DNA: TGCGCCAGCAGCTTTTTGGAAAAATCCTCCTACGAGCAGTACTTC.

The chain combines TRBV3-1 (or the pseudogene TRBV3-2) with TRBJ1-3; 8 bases line up with TRBD1. The CDR3 runs to 15 residues. V lost 5 bases to trimming and J lost 4 bases; unmatched junction nucleotides: 7. The germline V gene encodes CDR1 LGHDT and CDR2 YNNKEL (reference sequence). The CDR3 protein is CASSYQGAGGNTIYF. In DNA, the CDR3 is TGTGCCAGCAGCTATCAGGGGGCTGGAGGAAACACCATATATTTT.

J is TRBJ2-6 and V is TRBV28; D is ambiguous. CDR1 MDHEN and CDR2 SYDVKM come from the germline V gene. The CDR3 sequence is 14 residues long. Between the trimmed V and J ends, which lost 1 base and 0 bases, there was a span of 1 base. CDR3 sequence: CASSLFSGANVLTF. As DNA, the CDR3 is TGTGCCAGCAGTTTATTCTCTGGGGCCAACGTCCTGACTTTC.

The chain carries TRBV28 and TRBJ2-2; D possibly corresponds to TRBD1 (5 bases). The CDR3 spans 14 residues. V was clipped by 6 bases and J by 0 bases, with 8 bases between them. Per the germline V gene, CDR1 is MDHEN and CDR2 is SYDVKM. CDR3: CASRSGPNTGELFF. The CDR3 DNA reads TGTGCCAGCAGATCAGGGCCGAACACCGGGGAGCTGTTTTTT.

As DNA, the CDR3 is TGTGCCAGCAGTGACCCGGGAGGCGGTGGCAATCAGCCCCAGCATTTT. This codes for CASSDPGGGGNQPQHF. The gene calls are TRBV2 and TRBJ1-5, with D hard to call. Deletions cut 3 bases from V and 2 bases from J, with 14 bases between. There are 16 residues in the CDR3. From germline, CDR1 is SNHLY and CDR2 FYNNEI.

The gene calls are TRBV2 and TRBJ2-7; 11 bases line up with TRBD1. The CDR3 runs to 15 residues. CDR1 and CDR2 (germline): SNHLY, FYNNEI. V trimming: 6 bases; J trimming: 2 bases; junction bases outside the gene matches: 6. The CDR3 region has the DNA TGTGCCAGCAGCCTTGGACAGGGGGCCGCCTACGAGCAGTACTTC. Protein: CASSLGQGAAYEQYF.

V and J are TRBV7-2 and TRBJ1-2, with D tentatively TRBD1 (5 bases). Trimming took 6 bases from V and 2 from J, leaving 13 bases between them. The germline gives CDR1 SGHTA, CDR2 FQGNSA. The CDR3 has 14 residues. The CDR3: CASRLGAANYGYTF. DNA of the CDR3: TGTGCCAGCAGACTAGGGGCCGCAAACTATGGCTACACCTTC.

The chain recombines TRBV7-9 with TRBJ1-4; perhaps TRBD1 as D (5 bases). V lost 3 bases to trimming and J lost 2 bases, with 7 bases between them. This CDR3 comprises 14 residues. Germline assignment: CDR1 SEHNR and CDR2 FQNEAQ (reference sequence). The DNA for the CDR3 is TGTGCCAGCAGCTTGGGGGGGACTAATGAAAAACTGTTTTTT. This gives the protein CASSLGGTNEKLFF.

CDR3 in amino acids: CSASFGTGGGQPQHF. DNA for the CDR3: TGCAGTGCTAGTTTTGGGACAGGGGGCGGACAGCCCCAGCATTTT. The chain carries TRBV20-1 and TRBJ1-5; 12 nucleotides match TRBD1. The germline V gene encodes CDR1 DFQATT and CDR2 SNEGSKA (reference sequence). The length of the CDR3 is 15 residues. V trimming: 3 bases; J trimming: 7 bases; junction bases outside the gene matches: 7.

CDR3 DNA: TGTGCCATTACCCCCAGACCGGGACAACTGAACACTGAAGCTTTCTTT. Amino acid sequence: CAITPRPGQLNTEAFF. V and J are TRBV28 and TRBJ1-1, with D possibly matching TRBD1 (6 bases). The CDR3 totals 16 residues. V lost 10 bases, J lost 0 bases, and 21 bases lay in between. Germline loops: CDR1 MDHEN, CDR2 SYDVKM.

This rearrangement joins TRBV24-1 to TRBJ2-5; the D call may be TRBD1 or TRBD2 (5 bases each). V was cut by 2 bases and J by 4 bases, with 13 bases left in between. The CDR3 has 15 amino acids. Germline assignment: CDR1 KGHDR and CDR2 SFDVKD. CDR3 sequence reads: CATSDSGTPIETQYF. CDR3 nucleotide sequence: TGTGCCACCAGTGATTCCGGGACCCCCATAGAGACCCAGTACTTC.

The chain uses TRBV19 and TRBJ2-3; the match to TRBD2 covers 9 bases. CDR1 is LNHDA and CDR2 is SQIVND in the germline V gene (reference sequence). This CDR3 has 16 amino acids. V gave up 5 bases and J gave up 5 bases; unmatched junction bases: 11. The CDR3 reads CASSAASGARGDTQYF. For the CDR3, the DNA is TGTGCCAGTAGTGCGGCTAGCGGGGCCCGGGGAGATACGCAGTATTTT.

This chain links TRBV19 with TRBJ1-5, with 7 bases that match TRBD1. Germline trimming cut 10 bases from V and 2 bases from J; bases unmatched to any gene: 5. The germline gives CDR1 LNHDA, CDR2 SQIVND (reference sequence). The CDR3 covers 13 residues. The CDR3, as DNA: TGTGCCACCAGGGACAGCCGCAATCAGCCCCAGCATTTT. Protein product: CATRDSRNQPQHF. Full variable domain (rest looked up from reference TRBV19 and TRBJ1-5): DGGITQSPKYLFRKEGQNVTLSCEQNLNHDAMYWYRQDPGQGLRLIYYSQIVNDFQKGDIAEGYSVSREKKESFPLTVTSAQKNPTAFYLCATRDSRNQPQHFGDGTRLSIL.

This chain uses TRBV19 with TRBJ1-2; tentative D call: TRBD1 (6 bases). Per germline, CDR1 LNHDA and CDR2 SQIVND (reference sequence). V lost 6 bases and J 6 bases, leaving 20 bases between the germline ends. The CDR3 contains 15 residues. Here the CDR3 reads CASRWQGQSLNGYTF. CDR3 coding DNA: TGTGCCAGTAGGTGGCAGGGGCAGAGTTTGAATGGCTACACCTTC.

The chain couples TRBV27 to TRBJ1-2; 7 bases are shared with TRBD1. The CDR3 sequence is 12 residues long. The V and J ends lost 6 bases and 6 bases, in that order; junction bases with no gene match: 4. Germline V gene data show CDR1 as MNHEY and CDR2 as SMNVEV (reference sequence). This CDR3 is CASSPRGDGYTF. In DNA, the CDR3 is TGTGCCAGCAGCCCCAGGGGGGATGGCTACACCTTC.

The V and J genes are TRBV5-4 and TRBJ1-2; 7 nucleotides line up with TRBD1. The CDR3 sequence is 15 residues long. V lost 0 bases, J lost 1 base, and 3 bases stayed unmatched. CDR1 SGHNT and CDR2 YYREEE come from the germline V gene (reference sequence). The CDR3 DNA sequence: TGTGCCAGCAGCTTGGGCCAGGGGGTTAACTATGGCTACACCTTC. This sequence encodes CASSLGQGVNYGYTF.